The text below deals with one T cell receptor (beta chain). Its antigen is undetermined. The data belong to a study of OX40 agonist ivuxolimab in advanced cancers. Whole-study findings and limits: Clonal expansion by week 6 occurred in CD4+ and CD8+ blood T cells (at 0.1 to 3.0 mg/kg).

V lost 11 bases to trimming and J lost 8 bases; unmatched junction nucleotides: 6. The CDR3 contains 11 residues. Germline-derived CDR1 and CDR2 are WSHSY and SAAADI. Produced via immunoSEQ multiplex PCR; TCRdb's table is partial and in-frame only. The data show more than 55,000 clones, with approximately 90% seen just once and around 8.2% held by the top ten. This clonotype was obtained from an adult with an advanced solid tumor such as melanoma, head and neck, liver or kidney cancer. The chain recombines TRBV10-2 with TRBJ2-1, with TRBD2 matching over 7 bases. The input for sequencing was CD4+ or CD8+ T cells sorted from blood, taken in a trial of the OX40 agonist ivuxolimab. CDR3 nucleotides: TGCGCCTCTCAGCGGGGATATGAGCAGTTCTTC. It codes for CASQRGYEQFF.